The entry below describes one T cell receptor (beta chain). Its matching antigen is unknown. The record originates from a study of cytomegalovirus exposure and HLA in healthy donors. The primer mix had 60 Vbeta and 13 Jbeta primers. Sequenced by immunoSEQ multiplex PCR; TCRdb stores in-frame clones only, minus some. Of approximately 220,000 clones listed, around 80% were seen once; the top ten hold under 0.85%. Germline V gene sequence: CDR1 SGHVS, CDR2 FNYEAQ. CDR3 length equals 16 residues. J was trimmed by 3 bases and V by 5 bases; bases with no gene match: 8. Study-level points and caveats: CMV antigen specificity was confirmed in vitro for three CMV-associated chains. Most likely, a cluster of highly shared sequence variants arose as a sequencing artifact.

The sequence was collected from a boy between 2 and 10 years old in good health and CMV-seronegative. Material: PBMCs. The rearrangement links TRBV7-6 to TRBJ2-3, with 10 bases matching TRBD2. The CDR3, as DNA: TGTGCCAGCAGCCCCCTAGCGGGAGTGAGTACAGATACGCAGTATTTT. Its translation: CASSPLAGVSTDTQYF.